A single T cell receptor (beta chain) is shown here with its context. Its specificity is unknown. The germline V and J ends were trimmed by 3 bases and 11 bases, with 19 bases remaining between them. This CDR3 spans 14 amino acids. Germline V gives CDR1 SGHVS, CDR2 FNYEAQ. The entry originates in a study of naive and memory T cell subsets. General study results and limits: Activation and differentiation may alter RNA-based TCR counts. Over 95% of naive TCR sequences appeared only once after error correction, unlike memory subsets.

Both TRBC1 and TRBC2 were covered by a beta constant-region primer of two equimolar oligonucleotides. Four rounds of PCR amplified the ligated cDNA using nested alpha and beta constant-region primers plus SP2. TCRdb independently ran MiXCR on the UMI-ligation and nested PCR reads; one entry per CDR3 protein. This sample has roughly 24,000 distinct CDR3 sequences, with 7% to 10% found just once. This chain connects TRBV7-6 to TRBJ1-2; D remains unclear. Source material: central memory CD8+ T cells from blood. The source is a human donor in good health. CDR3 residues: CASSFTRLGDEYTF. CDR3 bases: TGTGCCAGCAGCTTCACACGCCTTGGGGATGAGTACACCTTC.